These 18 T cell receptor beta chains came from one sample sequenced in a study of CD8 T cells in Susac syndrome. Random hexamers primed reverse transcription of about 0.5 to 1 ug RNA. MiXCR, run by TCRdb on the immunoSEQ multiplex PCR reads, gives a single entry per CDR3 protein. Of some 250,000 distinct CDR3 sequences in the sample, about 96% were seen once. Material: CD4+ T cells from PBMCs. The receptors were gathered from a human donor with Susac syndrome.

V and J are TRBV7-2 and TRBJ1-1, with TRBD1 matching over 7 bases. This CDR3 is built from 13 residues. J was trimmed by 7 bases and V by 6 bases; bases with no gene match: 8. Germline V CDR1 and CDR2: SGHTA, FQGNSA. CDR3 protein: CASSSRQGLEAFF. DNA of the CDR3: TGTGCCAGCAGTTCGAGACAGGGACTTGAAGCTTTCTTT.

V usage is TRBV20-1 and J usage is TRBJ1-2; D remains unclear. The CDR3 sequence is 13 residues long. Germline assignment: CDR1 DFQATT and CDR2 SNEGSKA (reference sequence). V was clipped by 6 bases and J by 3 bases, with 14 bases between them. The CDR3 protein is CSAPRVSDYGYTF. The CDR3 DNA follows: TGCAGTGCCCCGAGGGTGTCCGACTATGGCTACACCTTC.

The rearrangement joins TRBV15 to TRBJ2-7; D gene ambiguous. V shed 1 base and J shed 6 bases, with 10 bases lying between them. The CDR3 runs 13 residues. In germline, CDR1 is LNHNV, CDR2 YYDKDF (reference sequence). The CDR3 reads CATSRASYSEQYF. CDR3 nucleotide sequence: TGTGCCACCAGCAGAGCTTCGTACTCCGAGCAGTACTTC.

The chain employs TRBV12-3 or TRBV12-4 and TRBJ1-2; D uncertain. V was trimmed by 3 bases and J by 6 bases, leaving 5 bases between them. This CDR3 has 11 amino acids. CDR3 sequence (DNA): TGTGCCAGCAGTTTGGAGGATGGCTACACCTTC. Translation: CASSLEDGYTF.

The gene calls are TRBV28 and TRBJ2-5, with 9 bases identical to TRBD1. The CDR3 covers 16 residues. V shed 6 bases, J shed 5 bases, and the junction held 13 bases outside the gene matches. Germline CDR1 MDHEN, CDR2 SYDVKM. CDR3 DNA: TGTGCCAGCAGCCCTCCCCAAGGACAGGGGACGGAGACCCAGTACTTC. Translated: CASSPPQGQGTETQYF.

The CDR3 loop reads CAWSVRLAGEGNEQFF. For the CDR3, the DNA is TGTGCCTGGAGTGTCAGGCTAGCGGGAGAGGGGAATGAGCAGTTCTTC. J is TRBJ2-1 and V is TRBV30; TRBD2 agrees at 10 bases. The CDR3 is 16 amino acids. Germline assignment: CDR1 GTSNPN and CDR2 SVGIG (reference sequence). J gave up 7 bases and V 0 bases, and 9 bases lay outside the gene matches.

V gene TRBV19 combines with J gene TRBJ1-2, with unresolved D. Germline CDR1 is LNHDA and CDR2 is SQIVND (reference sequence). The CDR3 contains 13 residues. V was clipped by 8 bases and J by 8 bases, with 18 bases between them. In DNA, the CDR3 is TGTGCCAGTCGGGGTCAATTCGGGAGAGGCTACACCTTC. Amino acids: CASRGQFGRGYTF.

The rearrangement uses TRBV18 and TRBJ2-5; 10 positions match TRBD2. Germline assignment: CDR1 KGHSH and CDR2 LQKENI. The V and J ends lost 6 bases and 2 bases, in that order; junction bases with no gene match: 3. The CDR3 has 14 residues. The CDR3 nucleotides are TGTGCCAGCTCCTTACTAGCGGGACAAGAGACCCAGTACTTC. This sequence encodes CASSLLAGQETQYF.

The V call is TRBV24-1, the J call TRBJ2-1, with a weak D call TRBD2 (6 bases). V lost 5 bases and J lost 11, with 12 bases in between. The CDR3 totals 12 residues. Germline V gene sequence: CDR1 KGHDR, CDR2 SFDVKD. The CDR3 sequence is CATSGEEGQQFF. CDR3 coding DNA: TGTGCCACCAGTGGGGAGGAGGGACAGCAGTTCTTC.

The chain employs TRBV7-2 and TRBJ1-2; D gene unclear. Between the trimmed V and J ends, which lost 2 bases and 7 bases, there was a span of 14 bases. This CDR3 contains 14 residues. CDR1 and CDR2 from the germline V gene are SGHTA and FQGNSA. CDR3 DNA sequence: TGTGCCAGCAGCTTATCCGAGTGGGAGGGTGGCTACACCTTC. Translating gives CASSLSEWEGGYTF.

This sequence joins TRBV28 and TRBJ2-7, with 8 bases aligning to TRBD1. J was trimmed by 3 bases and V by 6 bases; bases with no gene match: 7. The CDR3 has 14 amino acids. The germline CDR1 and CDR2 sequences are MDHEN and SYDVKM. The CDR3 protein is CASSTTGASYEQYF. CDR3 nucleotide sequence: TGTGCCAGCAGCACGACAGGGGCAAGCTACGAGCAGTACTTC.

The V call is TRBV27, the J call TRBJ2-1; the match to TRBD2 covers 8 bases. The CDR3 sequence is 17 residues long. Germline CDR1 is MNHEY and CDR2 is SMNVEV (reference sequence). V dropped 1 base and J dropped 7; count of bases not matched to a gene: 12. CDR3 DNA: TGTGCCAGCAGTTTATACGCGGGAGGCTCCCCGGGGAATGAGCAGTTCTTC. This sequence encodes CASSLYAGGSPGNEQFF.

V gene TRBV20-1 combines with J gene TRBJ1-1; D uncertain. CDR1 DFQATT and CDR2 SNEGSKA come from the germline V gene (reference sequence). The V gene lost 1 base and the J gene lost 3 bases, with 9 bases spanning the gap. The CDR3 spans 13 residues. The CDR3 region has the DNA TGCAGTGCTAGAGGCGATGAGTACACTGAAGCTTTCTTT. This encodes CSARGDEYTEAFF.

The chain employs TRBV20-1 and TRBJ2-6, with a possible D match to TRBD1 (5 bases). The CDR3 spans 14 residues. Germline CDR1 reads DFQATT; CDR2 reads SNEGSKA (reference sequence). The ends were cut back, 3 bases at V and 2 bases at J, with 8 bases in the middle. DNA for the CDR3: TGCAGTGCTAGCGACAGTGCTGGGGCCAACGTCCTGACTTTC. Protein sequence: CSASDSAGANVLTF.

This chain links TRBV10-3 with TRBJ1-1, with TRBD1 matching 8 bases. This CDR3 region has 14 residues. J lost 1 base, V lost 9 bases, and 7 bases had no gene match. CDR1 is ENHRY, CDR2 SYGVKD, per germline. The CDR3 is CAIRQGLPNTEAFF. CDR3 bases: TGTGCCATAAGACAGGGGCTCCCGAACACTGAAGCTTTCTTT.

In nucleotides, the CDR3 is TGTGCCAGCAGCCCCCCGACGGCCAGACTACAAGAGACCCAGTACTTC. The encoded protein is CASSPPTARLQETQYF. This chain joins TRBV7-9 and TRBJ2-5, with D possibly being TRBD2 (5 bases). V was trimmed by 5 bases and J by 2 bases, leaving 18 bases between them. The CDR3 spans 16 residues. Germline V lookup: CDR1 SEHNR, CDR2 FQNEAQ (reference sequence).

This chain links TRBV6-6 with TRBJ1-1; perhaps TRBD1 as D (6 bases). Trimming removed 6 bases from V and 1 base from J, with 18 bases in between. From germline, CDR1 is MNHNY and CDR2 SVGAGI (reference sequence). This CDR3 comprises 16 residues. The chain's CDR3 is CASSGRGGDPNTEAFF. The CDR3 region has the DNA TGTGCCAGCAGCGGAAGAGGGGGGGACCCGAACACTGAAGCTTTCTTT.

The chain employs TRBV29-1 and TRBJ1-5; 8 nucleotides match TRBD1. Losses at the gene ends were 6 bases for V and 3 bases for J; bases not matched to a gene: 4. The CDR3 is 13 amino acids. CDR1 SQVTM and CDR2 ANQGSEA come from the germline V gene. In DNA form, the CDR3 reads TGCAGCGTACTGGACAGGGACAATCAGCCCCAGCATTTT. Amino acids: CSVLDRDNQPQHF.